Detailed here is one T cell receptor (beta chain). CDR1 SGHTA and CDR2 FQGNSA come from the germline V gene. Trimming took off 4 bases at V and 1 base at J, with 10 bases between the two ends. The CDR3 is 14 amino acids. This sample stems from a study of blood T cell repertoires in COVID-19. Turning to the study itself: COVID-19 samples, acute and convalescent, were from the United States, Italy and Spain. Nucleic acid was either cDNA or gDNA, and it came from T cells, B-cell-depleted T cells, or PBMCs.

Authors' data handling: Estimated nucleated cell counts came from reference gene primer amplification. Data came from immunoSEQ multiplex PCR; TCRdb stores just in-frame clones and leaves some out. Clone size and V and J calls were adopted from that table, with D and trimming inferred from the DNA. The table lists some 240,000 clones, 80% to 90% of them singletons, with over 1.2% in the top ten. This TCR was sampled from a woman aged 40 to 49 who had recovered from COVID-19. V and J are TRBV7-2 and TRBJ1-1; tentatively, D is TRBD1 (5 bases). Sequencing input: peripheral blood. The CDR3 nucleotides read TGTGCCAGCAGCTCACTCACAGGGAACACTGAAGCTTTCTTT. Amino acid sequence: CASSSLTGNTEAFF.